These T cell receptor beta chains were read from a single sample in a study of read filtering for tumor transcriptome and immune sequencing. TCRdb called the reads again in MiXCR, with one record for every CDR3 protein. Counted here are roughly 60,000 distinct CDR3 sequences, approximately 22% occurring once; the ten biggest clones make up approximately 17%. Sequenced sample: a population of CD138-negative cells sorted from bone marrow. Receptors were obtained from a donor aged 40 or older with multiple myeloma. Both conserved end residues are part of each CDR3. The order of the fields is D gene, V gene, J gene, clone size, CDR3 protein, CDR3 DNA. D genes are given only for firm matches. A clone size is listed for some rows: how often the clone was seen (once, few, many), or a class if it is expanded.

D: TRBD1
V: TRBV12-3/TRBV12-4
J: TRBJ1-1
size: many
CDR3: CAGTRGASNVAFF
DNA: TGTGCTGGCACCAGGGGGGCGAGTAATGTAGCTTTCTTT

D: TRBD2
V: TRBV3-1
J: TRBJ2-1
size: -
CDR3: CASSFGLAGQRGLYNEQFF
DNA: TGTGCCAGCAGCTTCGGACTAGCGGGACAGAGGGGTCTCTATAATGAGCAGTTCTTC

D: TRBD2
V: TRBV29-1
J: TRBJ2-2
size: many
CDR3: CSVSGGYPGELFF
DNA: TGCAGCGTTAGCGGGGGGTATCCCGGGGAGCTGTTTTTT

D: -
V: TRBV29-1
J: TRBJ2-5
size: many
CDR3: CSVEGTTNQETQYF
DNA: TGCAGCGTTGAAGGGACTACCAACCAAGAGACCCAGTACTTC

D: -
V: TRBV28
J: TRBJ2-5
size: -
CDR3: CASSFSPQETQYF
DNA: TGCGCCAGCAGTTTCAGCCCCCAAGAGACCCAGTACTTC

D: TRBD1
V: TRBV2
J: TRBJ2-5
size: few
CDR3: CASNAGGRGGTQYF
DNA: TGTGCCAGCAATGCAGGGGGCAGGGGAGGGACCCAGTACTTC

D: -
V: TRBV6-1
J: TRBJ1-1
size: -
CDR3: CASSETQTAGRTEAFF
DNA: TGTGCCAGCAGTGAAACCCAAACGGCAGGGCGGACTGAAGCTTTCTTT

D: -
V: TRBV10-3
J: TRBJ2-3
size: many
CDR3: CATVGVSTDTQYF
DNA: TGTGCCACTGTGGGGGTCAGCACAGATACGCAGTATTTT

D: -
V: TRBV18
J: TRBJ2-7
size: -
CDR3: CASSPQGTYEQYF
DNA: TGTGCCAGCTCACCACAGGGTACCTACGAGCAGTACTTC

D: -
V: TRBV10-3
J: TRBJ2-1
size: once
CDR3: CAISDLGGTANGQFF
DNA: TGTGCCATTAGTGACCTCGGAGGGACAGCAAATGGGCAGTTCTTC

D: -
V: TRBV5-6
J: TRBJ2-5
size: -
CDR3: CASSSGRIQETQYF
DNA: TGTGCCAGCAGCTCTGGACGGATCCAAGAGACCCAGTACTTC

D: TRBD2
V: TRBV3-1
J: TRBJ2-3
size: many
CDR3: CASSQGLTGGGTDTQYF
DNA: TGTGCCAGCAGCCAAGGTTTGACCGGGGGGGGCACAGATACGCAGTATTTT

D: TRBD1
V: TRBV2
J: TRBJ1-4
size: few
CDR3: CASREGQGSEKLFF
DNA: TGTGCCAGCAGGGAGGGACAGGGGTCTGAAAAACTGTTTTTT

D: -
V: TRBV20-1
J: TRBJ1-1
size: many
CDR3: CSARDTGGLTEAFF
DNA: TGCAGTGCTAGAGATACCGGGGGACTCACTGAAGCTTTCTTT

D: -
V: TRBV14
J: TRBJ1-1
size: medium-sized
CDR3: CASSQDGRVGTEAFF
DNA: TGTGCCAGCAGCCAAGATGGCAGGGTGGGGACTGAAGCTTTCTTT

D: TRBD1
V: TRBV5-5
J: TRBJ2-1
size: once
CDR3: CASGWDSSSYNEQFF
DNA: TGTGCCAGCGGCTGGGACAGTAGCTCCTACAATGAGCAGTTCTTC

D: TRBD1
V: TRBV19
J: TRBJ2-1
size: few
CDR3: CASTPTGLPGNEQFF
DNA: TGTGCCAGTACCCCGACAGGGCTCCCTGGAAATGAGCAGTTCTTC

D: TRBD1
V: TRBV12-3/TRBV12-4
J: TRBJ2-3
size: many
CDR3: CASTTGGLADTQYF
DNA: TGTGCCAGCACCACAGGGGGCTTGGCAGATACGCAGTATTTT

D: TRBD1
V: TRBV25-1
J: TRBJ2-7
size: -
CDR3: CASSSGTGGYEQYF
DNA: TGTGCCAGCAGCTCCGGGACAGGGGGTTACGAGCAGTACTTC

D: -
V: TRBV10-1
J: TRBJ2-3
size: many
CDR3: CASGTGSRTDTQYF
DNA: TGCGCCAGCGGAACAGGGAGCCGCACAGATACGCAGTATTTT

D: -
V: TRBV6-5
J: TRBJ2-5
size: many
CDR3: CASSTWTGGGLETQYF
DNA: TGTGCCAGCAGTACGTGGACAGGAGGGGGGTTAGAGACCCAGTACTTC

D: TRBD1
V: TRBV13
J: TRBJ1-5
size: few
CDR3: CASSSRGTGDQPQHF
DNA: TGTGCCAGCAGCTCAAGGGGGACAGGGGATCAGCCCCAGCATTTT

D: -
V: TRBV7-2
J: TRBJ2-7
size: many
CDR3: CASTPGRTSYEQYF
DNA: TGTGCCAGCACCCCGGGAAGGACTTCCTACGAGCAGTACTTC

D: -
V: TRBV6-2/TRBV6-3
J: TRBJ2-7
size: many
CDR3: CASSTAGTNAVEQYF
DNA: TGTGCCAGCAGTACCGCCGGGACCAACGCTGTCGAGCAGTACTTC

D: TRBD1
V: TRBV11-2
J: TRBJ2-1
size: medium-sized
CDR3: CASSLEGGTGYREQFF
DNA: TGTGCCAGCAGCTTAGAGGGCGGGACAGGGTACCGTGAGCAGTTCTTC

D: -
V: TRBV7-3
J: TRBJ2-1
size: many
CDR3: CASSQRGFWGDEQFF
DNA: TGTGCCAGCAGCCAACGGGGTTTTTGGGGGGATGAGCAGTTCTTC

D: TRBD1
V: TRBV6-5
J: TRBJ2-1
size: many
CDR3: CASSYAGDRGRNEQFF
DNA: TGTGCCAGCAGTTACGCGGGGGACAGGGGGCGAAATGAGCAGTTCTTC

D: -
V: TRBV5-6
J: TRBJ2-3
size: once
CDR3: CASSGPTDTQYF
DNA: TGTGCCAGCAGCGGACCCACAGATACGCAGTATTTT

D: TRBD2
V: TRBV7-9
J: TRBJ2-3
size: few
CDR3: CASSSGSGGPTDTQYF
DNA: TGTGCCAGCAGCTCCGGAAGCGGGGGACCCACAGATACGCAGTATTTT

D: -
V: TRBV7-8
J: TRBJ1-4
size: few
CDR3: CASSLVSGLDGEKLFF
DNA: TGTGCCAGCAGCTTAGTATCGGGACTTGATGGTGAAAAACTGTTTTTT

D: TRBD2
V: TRBV12-3/TRBV12-4
J: TRBJ2-5
size: -
CDR3: CARARGGGKETQYF
DNA: TGTGCCCGCGCTCGGGGGGGGGGGAAAGAGACCCAGTACTTC

D: TRBD1
V: TRBV15
J: TRBJ2-4
size: -
CDR3: CATSVGGSGTGVQNIQYF
DNA: TGTGCCACCAGCGTGGGGGGTTCAGGGACAGGGGTCCAAAACATTCAGTACTTC

D: -
V: TRBV10-3
J: TRBJ2-5
size: few
CDR3: CAISLGTDQETQYF
DNA: TGTGCCATCAGTCTTGGGACGGACCAAGAGACCCAGTACTTC

D: -
V: TRBV12-3/TRBV12-4
J: TRBJ2-7
size: many
CDR3: CASSRDGGYEQYF
DNA: TGTGCCAGCAGCCGGGACGGTGGATACGAGCAGTACTTC

D: TRBD1
V: TRBV7-9
J: TRBJ1-4
size: many
CDR3: CASSAGTSGTGGRPGEKLFF
DNA: TGTGCCAGCAGCGCAGGAACGTCCGGGACAGGGGGCCGGCCTGGGGAAAAACTGTTTTTT

D: -
V: TRBV5-1
J: TRBJ2-3
size: many
CDR3: CASMLHGTDTQYF
DNA: TGCGCCAGCATGCTTCACGGCACAGATACGCAGTATTTT

D: TRBD2
V: TRBV6-5
J: TRBJ2-7
size: few
CDR3: CASSYSRRGDEQYF
DNA: TGTGCCAGCAGTTACTCCAGGCGGGGGGACGAGCAGTACTTC

D: -
V: TRBV28
J: TRBJ1-2
size: many
CDR3: CASMRGGRQYGYTF
DNA: TGTGCCAGCATGAGGGGGGGGCGACAGTATGGCTACACCTTC